The TCR beta chain under discussion was sequenced for a study of OX40 agonist ivuxolimab in advanced cancers. Only in-frame clones appear in the TCRdb table, and some are missing; sequencing was by immunoSEQ multiplex PCR. In the table there are approximately 25,000 clones, 81% of which are singletons. The germline gives CDR1 MNHEY, CDR2 SVGAGI. The germline V and J ends were trimmed by 8 bases and 10 bases, with 14 bases remaining between them. The CDR3 totals 11 residues. Autoimmune disease history or systemic immunosuppression disqualified patients. The source material was CD4+ or CD8+ T cells sorted from blood, sampled in a trial of the OX40 agonist ivuxolimab. The sequence was collected from an adult with an advanced solid tumor such as melanoma, head and neck, liver or kidney cancer. This chain links TRBV6-5 with TRBJ1-1; unclear D gene. Here the CDR3 DNA reads TGTGCCAGCCTCGGACGGGGTCCAGCTTTCTTT. Translated, it gives CASLGRGPAFF.